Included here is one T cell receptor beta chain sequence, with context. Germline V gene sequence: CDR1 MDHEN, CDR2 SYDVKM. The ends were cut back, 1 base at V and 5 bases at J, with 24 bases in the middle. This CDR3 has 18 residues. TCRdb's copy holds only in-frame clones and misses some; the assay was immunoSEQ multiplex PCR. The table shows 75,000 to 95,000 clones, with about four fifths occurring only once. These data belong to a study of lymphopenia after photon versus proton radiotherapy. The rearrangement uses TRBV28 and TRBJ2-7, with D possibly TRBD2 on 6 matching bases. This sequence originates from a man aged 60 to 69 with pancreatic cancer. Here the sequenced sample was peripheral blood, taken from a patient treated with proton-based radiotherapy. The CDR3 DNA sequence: TGTGCCAGCAGTTTATCGTCGGGGGAGTGGGGATCGGACCACGAGCAGTACTTC. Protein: CASSLSSGEWGSDHEQYF.